The clone carrying this T cell receptor beta chain was seen more than once but under ten times. Germline lookup yields CDR1 DFQATT and CDR2 SNEGSKA (reference sequence). Trimming removed 0 bases at V and 0 bases at J, with 12 bases between. The length of the CDR3 is 16 residues. Each CDR3 protein gets one entry after TCRdb re-called the RACE reads with MiXCR. The repertoire holds fewer than 300,000 distinct CDR3 sequences, with approximately 7.5% as singletons. This entry comes from a study of human T cells and chemical hapten exposure. Sample time point: pre-sensitization, week 0. Treatment reported: therapeutic diphenylcyclopropenone sensitization with weekly scalp DPC. People who gave samples had alopecia, were 18 to 70 years old, and were suitable for DPC.

The sample was whole blood, taken in connection with sensitization to the hapten diphenylcyclopropenone (DPC). The source of this sequence is a man younger than 35 with alopecia areata. Some clones in this sample may be carry-over from other donors' samples. The rearrangement uses TRBV20-1 and TRBJ2-1, with D possibly being TRBD1 (6 bases). Written as DNA, the CDR3 is TGCAGTGCTAGAGAAGGGGACACTCCCTCCTACAATGAGCAGTTCTTC. Protein: CSAREGDTPSYNEQFF.